This TCR beta chain was observed in a study of identifying expanded T cells in peripheral blood. General study points: Across healthy donors, higher total template counts meant significantly greater approximately two-week count variance. Technical replicates showed approximately 1.2 changed clones; two weeks 15 to 20; four weeks 19.

A remark on this clone: Its antigen is not known.

Germline CDR1 is GTSNPN and CDR2 is SVGIG (reference sequence). After removal of 2 bases from V and 2 bases from J, the junction contained 7 bases not matched to a gene. CDR3 size: 15 residues. Generated by immunoSEQ multiplex PCR, the TCRdb table keeps only in-frame clones and is missing some. This table has 90,000 to 110,000 clones, about 85% appearing once. Sequenced: blood. This TCR was sampled from a person aged 18 to 70 in good health. The V gene is TRBV30, the J gene TRBJ2-5; 8 bases match TRBD2. CDR3 in DNA: TGTGCCTGGAGTCCCGGGACTAGGAGACAAGAGACCCAGTACTTC. Amino acid sequence: CAWSPGTRRQETQYF.